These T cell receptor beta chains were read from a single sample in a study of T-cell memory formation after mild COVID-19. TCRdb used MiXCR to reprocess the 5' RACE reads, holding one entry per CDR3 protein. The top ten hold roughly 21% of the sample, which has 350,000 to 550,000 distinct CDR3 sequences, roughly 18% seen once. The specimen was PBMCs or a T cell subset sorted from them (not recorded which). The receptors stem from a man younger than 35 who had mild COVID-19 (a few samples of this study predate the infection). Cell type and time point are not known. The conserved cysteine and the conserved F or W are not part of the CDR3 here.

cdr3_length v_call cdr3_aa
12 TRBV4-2 ASSQEALAGELF
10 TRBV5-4 ASWRSGTEAF
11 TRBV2 ASSEHRNTEAF
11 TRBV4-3 ASSPKPGETQY
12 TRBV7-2 ASSFQGSRETQY
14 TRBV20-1 SARDTRGGSSYEQY
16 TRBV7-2 ASSLVRGTLSGANVLT
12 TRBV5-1 ASSWEGRTETQY
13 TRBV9 ASSPWAGGGDEQF
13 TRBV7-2 ASSTSGAVYNEQF
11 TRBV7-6 ASSLHPGETQY
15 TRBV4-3 ASSQERGLYSNQPQH
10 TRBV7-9 ASNLDGDGYT
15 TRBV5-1 ASSQLGLAGNTGELF
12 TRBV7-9 AAPRDRANNEQF
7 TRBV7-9 ATSHGYT